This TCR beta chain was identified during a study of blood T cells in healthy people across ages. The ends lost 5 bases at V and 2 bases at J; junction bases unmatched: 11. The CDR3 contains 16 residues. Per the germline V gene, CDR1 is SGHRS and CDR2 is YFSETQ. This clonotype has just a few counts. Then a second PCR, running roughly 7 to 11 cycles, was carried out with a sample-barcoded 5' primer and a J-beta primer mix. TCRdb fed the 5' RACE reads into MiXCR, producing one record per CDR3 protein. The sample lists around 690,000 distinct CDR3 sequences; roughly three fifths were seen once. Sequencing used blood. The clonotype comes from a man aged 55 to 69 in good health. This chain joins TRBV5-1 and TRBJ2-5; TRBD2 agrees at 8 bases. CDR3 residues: CASSMIAGTQQETQYF. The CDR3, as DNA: TGCGCCAGCAGTATGATAGCGGGGACCCAACAAGAGACCCAGTACTTC. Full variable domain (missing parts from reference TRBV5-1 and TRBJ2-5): KAGVTQTPRYLIKTRGQQVTLSCSPISGHRSVSWYQQTPGQGLQFLFEYFSETQRNKGNFPGRFSGRQFSNSRSEMNVSTLELGDSALYLCASSMIAGTQQETQYFGPGTRLLVL.